This entry features one TCR beta chain sequence. It has no known antigen specificity. No qualities accompany the bases; no much larger clone lies one base away. TCRbeta CDR3 regions were amplified from genomic DNA by means of the immunoSEQ Assay, a bias-controlled multiplex PCR. In the authors' own workflow: The number of nucleated cells in each sample was estimated from the amplification of reference gene primers within the assay. To quantify the absolute abundance of each unique TCRbeta CDR3 rearrangement, sequence reads were collapsed and filtered. For each sample, productive Simpson clonality was calculated as the square root of Simpson's diversity index over productive rearrangements. TCRdb mirrors the immuneACCESS table, restricted to in-frame sequences. Some clones are absent from its copies; in checked studies, under half trace to an unresolved V gene, and the reason for the others is unknown. V, J and clone size were drawn from that table, and D and trimming were deduced from the DNA. The sample table shows fewer than 650,000 clones, and 85% to 90% are seen once. Roughly 8.3% of the sample is in the top ten clones.

CDR3 length: 15 amino acids, cysteine to phenylalanine. CDR3 DNA is the only sequence kept; it has 45 bases, read in frame from the first base. Via the germline V gene, CDR1 is SGHTA and CDR2 FQGTGA. Deletion took 4 bases off V and 1 base off J, with a span of 13 bases between the germline ends. This specimen comes from a study of blood T cell repertoires in COVID-19 (dated by TCRdb to the early 2020s). Study-wide context: Collaborator samples came from the United States, Italy and Spain and covered acute and convalescent phases of COVID-19. The prospective study material was composed of cDNA or gDNA derived from T cells, B-cell-depleted T cells, or PBMCs. The dataset comprised deeply sampled blood TCRbeta repertoires from subjects exposed to, actively infected with, or recovered from COVID-19. The repertoires were released in a freely available public database meant as a resource for research on the immune response to SARS-CoV-2. The samples were drawn from the first 160 participants of the ongoing ImmuneRACE study and from over a thousand subjects provided by 6 global collaborators. The sample metadata nearly always contained a de-identified subject ID, COVID-19 status, age in years and sex. HLA class I and class II types, where available, came from metadata supplied by the sample provider rather than from assay-based typing. Broader findings and caveats from the paper: Clinical and demographic metadata were provided uncurated, with the amount varying by source and participant.

One collaborating source in Seattle enrolled patients during active infection and followed them longitudinally through the course of disease. Each collaborating institution followed its own protocols to collect whole blood in K2EDTA tubes. Collaborator samples were shipped for TCRbeta analysis as frozen whole blood, isolated PBMCs, or DNA extracted from either sample type. Source material: peripheral blood. This receptor chain uses TRBV7-3 and TRBJ1-1, and TRBD1 may be the D gene, going by 5 matching bases. This clonotype originated in a woman in her fifties or sixties with COVID-19, enrolled during active disease. The DNA is TGTGCCAGCAGCTGGATCGGGGGGACGAACACTGAAGCTTTCTTT. Translated, it reads CASSWIGGTNTEAFF.